Below are 8 T cell receptor beta chains sequenced from a single sample in a study of T cells in Graves' hyperthyroidism and ophthalmopathy. Using RNA transcripts as the source, TCR beta CDR3 regions were amplified. The TCR CDR3 was amplified in a first-round RT-PCR using the HTBI primer set. MiXCR, applied by TCRdb to the multiplex PCR reads, yields one record per CDR3 protein. The repertoire has hundreds of thousands of distinct CDR3 sequences, approximately 23% of them found once; the top ten carry 64%. Sequenced input: blood. The source of these receptors is a man aged 25-40 years with Graves' ophthalmopathy.

V usage is TRBV28 and J usage is TRBJ2-2; tentative D call: TRBD2 (5 bases). Per the germline V gene, CDR1 is MDHEN and CDR2 is SYDVKM. The V and J ends lost 2 bases and 5 bases respectively, with 24 bases between them. This CDR3 comprises 19 residues. DNA for the CDR3: TGTGCCAGCAGTTTACTCAGAGGGAGTGAGGCCATAGTGACCGGGGAGCTGTTTTTT. This translates into CASSLLRGSEAIVTGELFF. The entire variable domain, with the rest obtained from reference TRBV28 and TRBJ2-2, is as follows: DVKVTQSSRYLVKRTGEKVFLECVQDMDHENMFWYRQDPGLGLRLIYFSYDVKMKEKGDIPEGYSVSREKKERFSLILESASTNQTSMYLCASSLLRGSEAIVTGELFFGEGSRLTVL.

In its sample, this clonotype was seen many times. The gene calls are TRBV5-1 and TRBJ2-1, with D maybe TRBD2 (6 bases). There are 15 residues in the CDR3. Looked up from germline, CDR1 is SGHRS and CDR2 is YFSETQ. V shed 1 base and J shed 12 bases, with 20 bases lying between them. Here the CDR3 DNA reads TGCGCCAGCAGCTTGAGCGGTGGCCGGGACGGGGGGCAGTTCTTC. This sequence encodes CASSLSGGRDGGQFF. The entire variable domain, with the rest obtained from reference TRBV5-1 and TRBJ2-1, is as follows: KAGVTQTPRYLIKTRGQQVTLSCSPISGHRSVSWYQQTPGQGLQFLFEYFSETQRNKGNFPGRFSGRQFSNSRSEMNVSTLELGDSALYLCASSLSGGRDGGQFFGPGTRLTVL.

This clonotype appeared a few times. The rearrangement uses TRBV29-1 and TRBJ2-1; possibly TRBD1 for D (6 bases). CDR1 SQVTM and CDR2 ANQGSEA come from the germline V gene. This CDR3 region has 13 residues. Trimming pared 1 base from V and 6 bases from J, leaving 10 bases between. This chain's CDR3 is CSVEAPDSNEQFF. The CDR3, as DNA: TGCAGCGTTGAAGCCCCGGACAGCAATGAGCAGTTCTTC.

The chain recombines TRBV4-1 with TRBJ2-1, with D possibly matching TRBD2 (6 bases). The CDR3 totals 16 residues. Germline CDR1 reads MGHRA; CDR2 reads YSYEKL. Trimming removed 4 bases from V and 2 bases from J, with 15 bases in between. The CDR3, as DNA: TGCGCCAGCAGCCCAGAGATAGCGGCCCCCTACAATGAGCAGTTCTTC. Translated, it gives CASSPEIAAPYNEQFF.

As for this clonotype: A read error may be the cause here, since a much bigger clone is one base away. J is TRBJ1-1 and V is TRBV2, with unresolved D. The length of the CDR3 is 14 residues. Germline assignment: CDR1 SNHLY and CDR2 FYNNEI. Written as DNA, the CDR3 is TGTGCCAGCAGTGAGTCAGGTATGAACACTGAAGCTCTCTTT. Translation gives CASSESGMNTEALF. Full variable domain (missing parts from reference TRBV2 and TRBJ1-1): EPEVTQTPSHQVTQMGQEVILRCVPISNHLYFYWYRQILGQKVEFLVSFYNNEISEKSEIFDDQFSVERPDGSNFTLKIRSTKLEDSAMYFCASSESGMNTEALFGQGTRLTVV.

This clonotype was observed a handful of times. The chain is built from TRBV20-1 and TRBJ2-5; TRBD2 matches at 11 bases. The trim removed 0 bases at V and 3 bases at J, leaving 6 bases unmatched. Germline CDR1 is DFQATT and CDR2 is SNEGSKA (reference sequence). This CDR3 is 16 amino acids long. In DNA form, the CDR3 reads TGCAGTGCTAGAGATGAACTAGCGGGAGTTGAAGAGACCCAGTACTTC. This codes for CSARDELAGVEETQYF.

The J gene is TRBJ1-6, the V gene TRBV4-1; D remains unclear. V was pared by 4 bases and J by 8 bases, with 18 bases between. This CDR3 has 16 amino acids. Germline lookup yields CDR1 MGHRA and CDR2 YSYEKL. CDR3 coding DNA: TGCGCCAGCAGCCGAGCCGCGGTAATTTTAGATTCACCCCTCCACTTT. Translation: CASSRAAVILDSPLHF.

The sample holds many counts of this clonotype. CDR3 residues: CASSKETVYGYTF. CDR3 nucleotide sequence: TGTGCCAGCAGTAAGGAGACAGTCTATGGCTACACCTTC. The chain is built from TRBV12-3 or TRBV12-4 and TRBJ1-2; maybe TRBD1 (5 bases). The length of the CDR3 is 13 residues. V lost 5 bases and J 4 bases, leaving 11 bases between the germline ends.